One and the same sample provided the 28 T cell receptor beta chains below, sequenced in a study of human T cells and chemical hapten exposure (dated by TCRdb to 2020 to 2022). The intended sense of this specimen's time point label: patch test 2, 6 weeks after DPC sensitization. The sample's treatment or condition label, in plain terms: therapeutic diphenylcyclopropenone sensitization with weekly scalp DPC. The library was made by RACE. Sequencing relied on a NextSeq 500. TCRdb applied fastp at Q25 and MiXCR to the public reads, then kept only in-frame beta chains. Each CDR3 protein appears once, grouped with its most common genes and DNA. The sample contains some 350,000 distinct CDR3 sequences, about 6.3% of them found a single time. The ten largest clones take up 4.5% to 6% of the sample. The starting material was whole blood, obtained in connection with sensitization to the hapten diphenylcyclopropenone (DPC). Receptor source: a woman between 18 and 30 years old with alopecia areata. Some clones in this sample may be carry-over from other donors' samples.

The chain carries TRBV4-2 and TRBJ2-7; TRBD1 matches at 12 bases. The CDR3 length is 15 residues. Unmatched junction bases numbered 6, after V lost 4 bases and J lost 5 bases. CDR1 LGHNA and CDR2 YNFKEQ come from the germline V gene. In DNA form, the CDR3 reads TGTGCCAGCAGCCGGGGGACAGGGGGCTGGGACGAGCAGTACTTC. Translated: CASSRGTGGWDEQYF.

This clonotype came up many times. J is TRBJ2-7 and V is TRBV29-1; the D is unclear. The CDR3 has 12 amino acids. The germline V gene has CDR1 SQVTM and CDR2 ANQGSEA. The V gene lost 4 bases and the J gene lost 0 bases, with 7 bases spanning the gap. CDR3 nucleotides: TGCAGCGTTGTTCCAGGCTCCTACGAGCAGTACTTC. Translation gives CSVVPGSYEQYF.

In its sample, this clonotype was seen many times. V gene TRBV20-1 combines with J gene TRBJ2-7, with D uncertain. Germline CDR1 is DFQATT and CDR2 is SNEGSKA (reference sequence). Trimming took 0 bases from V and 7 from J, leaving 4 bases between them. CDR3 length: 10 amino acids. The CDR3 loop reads CSARDREQYF. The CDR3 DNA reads TGCAGTGCTAGAGATCGGGAGCAGTACTTC.

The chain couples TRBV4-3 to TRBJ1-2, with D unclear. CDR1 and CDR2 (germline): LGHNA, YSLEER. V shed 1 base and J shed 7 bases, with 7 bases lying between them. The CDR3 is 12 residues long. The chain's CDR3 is CASSQVGSGYTF. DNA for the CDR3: TGCGCCAGCAGCCAAGTAGGGTCTGGCTACACCTTC.

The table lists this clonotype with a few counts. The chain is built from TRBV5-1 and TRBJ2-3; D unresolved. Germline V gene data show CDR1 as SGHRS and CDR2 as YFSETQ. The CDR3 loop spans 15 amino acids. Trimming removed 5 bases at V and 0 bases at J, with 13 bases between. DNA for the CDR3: TGCGCCAGCAGGGTGACCACCTCTAGCACAGATACGCAGTATTTT. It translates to CASRVTTSSTDTQYF.

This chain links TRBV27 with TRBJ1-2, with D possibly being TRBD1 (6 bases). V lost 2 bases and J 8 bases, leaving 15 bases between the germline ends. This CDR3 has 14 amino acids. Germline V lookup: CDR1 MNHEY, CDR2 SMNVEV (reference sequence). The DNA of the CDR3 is TGTGCCAGCAGTTTAACAGGGCCTAATAACGGCTACACCTTC. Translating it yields CASSLTGPNNGYTF.

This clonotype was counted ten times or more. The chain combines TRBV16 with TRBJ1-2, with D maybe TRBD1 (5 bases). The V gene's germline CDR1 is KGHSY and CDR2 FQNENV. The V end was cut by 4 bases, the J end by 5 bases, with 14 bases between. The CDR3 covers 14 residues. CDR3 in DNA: TGTGCCAGCAGCCGAGCAGGGCAGACTTATGGCTACACCTTC. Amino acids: CASSRAGQTYGYTF.

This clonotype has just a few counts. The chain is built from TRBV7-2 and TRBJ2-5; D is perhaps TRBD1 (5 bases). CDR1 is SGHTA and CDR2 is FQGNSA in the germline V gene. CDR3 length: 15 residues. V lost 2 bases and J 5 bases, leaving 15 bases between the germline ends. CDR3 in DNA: TGTGCCAGCAGCTTAAGGGCAGGGCAGCTGGAGACCCAGTACTTC. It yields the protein CASSLRAGQLETQYF.

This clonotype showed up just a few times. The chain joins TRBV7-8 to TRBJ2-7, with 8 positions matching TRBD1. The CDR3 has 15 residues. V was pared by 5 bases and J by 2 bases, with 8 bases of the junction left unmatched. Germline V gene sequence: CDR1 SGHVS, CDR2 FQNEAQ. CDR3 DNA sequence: TGTGCCAGCAGCGACGGACAGGGAACTGCCTACGAGCAGTACTTC. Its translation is CASSDGQGTAYEQYF.

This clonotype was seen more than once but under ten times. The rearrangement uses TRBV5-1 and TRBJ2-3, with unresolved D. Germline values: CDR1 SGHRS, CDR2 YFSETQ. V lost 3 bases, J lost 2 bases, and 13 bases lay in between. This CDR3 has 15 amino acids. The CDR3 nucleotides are TGCGCCAGCAGCTCTGAGACACGACACACAGATACGCAGTATTTT. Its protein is CASSSETRHTDTQYF.

The CDR3 spells CSVAGLDNTDTQYF. The CDR3 DNA reads TGCAGCGTTGCGGGACTAGATAACACAGATACGCAGTATTTT. V is TRBV29-1 and J is TRBJ2-3, with 8 bases identical to TRBD2. This CDR3 contains 14 residues. Germline CDR1 and CDR2: SQVTM and ANQGSEA. V lost 4 bases and J lost 2; bases outside the gene matches: 5.

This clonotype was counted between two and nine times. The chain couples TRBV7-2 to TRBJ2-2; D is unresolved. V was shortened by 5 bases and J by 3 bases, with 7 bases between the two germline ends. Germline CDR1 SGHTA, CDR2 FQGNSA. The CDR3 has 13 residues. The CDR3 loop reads CASSPDYTGELFF. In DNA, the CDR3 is TGTGCCAGCAGCCCGGATTACACCGGGGAGCTGTTTTTT.

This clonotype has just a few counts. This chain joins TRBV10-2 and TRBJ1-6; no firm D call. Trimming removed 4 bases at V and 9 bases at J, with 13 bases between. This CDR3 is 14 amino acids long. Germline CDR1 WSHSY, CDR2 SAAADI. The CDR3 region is CASSGGVPFSPLHF. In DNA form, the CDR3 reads TGCGCCAGCAGTGGTGGGGTGCCCTTTTCACCCCTCCACTTT.

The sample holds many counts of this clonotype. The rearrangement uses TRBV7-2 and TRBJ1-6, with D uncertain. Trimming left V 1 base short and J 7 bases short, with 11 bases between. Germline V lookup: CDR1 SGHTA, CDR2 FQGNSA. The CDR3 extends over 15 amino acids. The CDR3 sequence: CASSLVTVSNSPLHF. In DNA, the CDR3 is TGTGCCAGCAGCTTAGTCACAGTCTCGAATTCACCCCTCCACTTT.

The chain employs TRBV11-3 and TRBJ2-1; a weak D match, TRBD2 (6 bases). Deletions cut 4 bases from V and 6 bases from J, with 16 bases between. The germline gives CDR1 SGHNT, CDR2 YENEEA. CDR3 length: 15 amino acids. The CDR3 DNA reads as TGTGCCAGCAGCTCACGCTGGGGGGATTCCAATGAGCAGTTCTTC. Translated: CASSSRWGDSNEQFF.

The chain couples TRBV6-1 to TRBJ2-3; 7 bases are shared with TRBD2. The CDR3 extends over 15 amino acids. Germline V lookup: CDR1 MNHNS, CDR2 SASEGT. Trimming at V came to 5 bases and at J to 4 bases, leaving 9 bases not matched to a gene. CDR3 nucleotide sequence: TGTGCCAGCAGTTGGCGGGGGAAAGGAGCAGATACGCAGTATTTT. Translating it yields CASSWRGKGADTQYF.

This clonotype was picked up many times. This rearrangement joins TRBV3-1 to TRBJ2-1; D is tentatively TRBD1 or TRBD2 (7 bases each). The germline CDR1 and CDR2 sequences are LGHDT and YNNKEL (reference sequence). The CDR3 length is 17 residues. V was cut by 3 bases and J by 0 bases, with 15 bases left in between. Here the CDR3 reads CASSHLGQRGSYNEQFF. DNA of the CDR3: TGTGCCAGCAGCCACCTGGGACAGCGGGGCTCCTACAATGAGCAGTTCTTC.

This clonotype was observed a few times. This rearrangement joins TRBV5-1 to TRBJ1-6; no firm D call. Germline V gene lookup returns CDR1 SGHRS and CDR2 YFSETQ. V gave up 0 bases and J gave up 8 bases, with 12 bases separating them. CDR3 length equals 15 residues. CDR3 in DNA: TGCGCCAGCAGCTTGGGACACGCGAGCTATTCACCCCTCCACTTT. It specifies CASSLGHASYSPLHF.

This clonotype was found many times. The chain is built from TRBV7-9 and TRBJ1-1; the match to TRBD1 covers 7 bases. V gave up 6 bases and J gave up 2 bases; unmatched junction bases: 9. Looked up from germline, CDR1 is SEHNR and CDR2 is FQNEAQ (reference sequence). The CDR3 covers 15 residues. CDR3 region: CASSYRGARNTEAFF. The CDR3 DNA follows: TGTGCCAGCAGTTACAGGGGCGCGAGAAACACTGAAGCTTTCTTT. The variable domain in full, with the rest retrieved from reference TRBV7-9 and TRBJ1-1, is DTGVSQNPRHKITKRGQNVTFRCDPISEHNRLYWYRQTLGQGPEFLTYFQNEAQLEKSRLLSDRFSAERPKGSFSTLEIQRTEQGDSAMYLCASSYRGARNTEAFFGQGTRLTVV.

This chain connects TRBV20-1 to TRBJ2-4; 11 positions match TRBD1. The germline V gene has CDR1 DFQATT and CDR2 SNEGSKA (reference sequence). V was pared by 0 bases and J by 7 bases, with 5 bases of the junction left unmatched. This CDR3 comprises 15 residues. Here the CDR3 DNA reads TGCAGTGCTAGAGATCTAGGACAGGGGGCCAACATTCAGTACTTC. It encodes CSARDLGQGANIQYF.

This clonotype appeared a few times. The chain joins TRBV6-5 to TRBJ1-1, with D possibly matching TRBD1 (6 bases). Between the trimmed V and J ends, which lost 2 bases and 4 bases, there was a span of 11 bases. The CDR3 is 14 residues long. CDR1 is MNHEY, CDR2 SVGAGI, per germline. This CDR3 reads CASSYVGRGTEAFF. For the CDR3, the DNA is TGTGCCAGCAGTTACGTCGGCAGGGGCACTGAAGCTTTCTTT.

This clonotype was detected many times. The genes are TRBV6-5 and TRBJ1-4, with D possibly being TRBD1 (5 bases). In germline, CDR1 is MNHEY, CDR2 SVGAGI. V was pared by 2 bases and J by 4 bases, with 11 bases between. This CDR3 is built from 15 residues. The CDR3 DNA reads TGTGCCAGCAGTTACAATCTGGGGGGTAATGAAAAACTGTTTTTT. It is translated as CASSYNLGGNEKLFF.

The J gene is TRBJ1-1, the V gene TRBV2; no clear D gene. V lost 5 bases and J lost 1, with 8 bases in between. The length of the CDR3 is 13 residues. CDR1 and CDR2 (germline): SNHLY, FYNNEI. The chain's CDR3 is CASSTRQNTEAFF. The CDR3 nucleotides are TGTGCCAGCAGTACTCGACAGAACACTGAAGCTTTCTTT.

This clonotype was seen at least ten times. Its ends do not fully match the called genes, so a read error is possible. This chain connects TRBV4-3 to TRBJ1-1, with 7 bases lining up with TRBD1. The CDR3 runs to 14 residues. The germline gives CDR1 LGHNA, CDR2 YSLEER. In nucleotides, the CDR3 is TGTGCCAGCTCGCAGGGGACAGCGAACACTGAAGCTTTCTTT. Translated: CASSQGTANTEAFF.

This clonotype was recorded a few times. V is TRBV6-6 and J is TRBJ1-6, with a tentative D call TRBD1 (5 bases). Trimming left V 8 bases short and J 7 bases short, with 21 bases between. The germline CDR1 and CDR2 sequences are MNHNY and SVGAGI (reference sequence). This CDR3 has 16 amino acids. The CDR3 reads CASGGNGPMWNSPLHF. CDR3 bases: TGTGCCAGCGGGGGGAATGGACCCATGTGGAATTCACCCCTCCACTTT.

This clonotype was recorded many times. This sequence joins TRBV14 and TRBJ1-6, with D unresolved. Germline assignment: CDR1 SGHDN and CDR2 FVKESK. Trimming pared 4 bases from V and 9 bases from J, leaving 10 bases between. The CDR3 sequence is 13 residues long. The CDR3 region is CASSPGWVSPLHF. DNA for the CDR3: TGTGCCAGCAGCCCTGGTTGGGTTTCACCCCTCCACTTT.

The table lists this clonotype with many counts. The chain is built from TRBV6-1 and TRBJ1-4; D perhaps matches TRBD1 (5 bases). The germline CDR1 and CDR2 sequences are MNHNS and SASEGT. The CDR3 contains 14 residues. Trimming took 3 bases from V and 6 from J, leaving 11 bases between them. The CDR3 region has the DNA TGTGCCAGCAGTGACCGATCGGGGCATGAAAAACTGTTTTTT. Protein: CASSDRSGHEKLFF.

The CDR3 region has the DNA TGCAGCGTTGAATTAGGGGTAGCCAAAAACATTCAGTACTTC. Translating it yields CSVELGVAKNIQYF. The chain links TRBV29-1 to TRBJ2-4, with a weak D call TRBD1 (5 bases). V dropped 2 bases and J dropped 0 bases, with 8 bases sitting between them. Germline values: CDR1 SQVTM, CDR2 ANQGSEA. The CDR3 is 14 amino acids.